This T cell receptor (beta chain) was retrieved from a study of T cell responses to AZD1222 COVID-19 vaccine. Using immunoSEQ multiplex PCR, the repertoire was profiled, and TCRdb retains in-frame clones only, with some absent. Of around 84,000 clones in the sample, 86% were seen once. This CDR3 has 18 amino acids. Germline V gene data show CDR1 as MNHEY and CDR2 as SMNVEV (reference sequence). V lost 2 bases to trimming and J lost 8 bases, with 25 bases between them. This material consisted of peripheral blood, taken on day 0 of AZD1222 vaccination. The chain couples TRBV27 to TRBJ2-1, with D perhaps TRBD2 (5 bases). The source is an adult in good health. The CDR3 DNA is TGTGCCAGCAGTTTAGGTTGGCTAGCAGGTTTCGGTTCTGATGAGCAGTTCTTC. This sequence encodes CASSLGWLAGFGSDEQFF.